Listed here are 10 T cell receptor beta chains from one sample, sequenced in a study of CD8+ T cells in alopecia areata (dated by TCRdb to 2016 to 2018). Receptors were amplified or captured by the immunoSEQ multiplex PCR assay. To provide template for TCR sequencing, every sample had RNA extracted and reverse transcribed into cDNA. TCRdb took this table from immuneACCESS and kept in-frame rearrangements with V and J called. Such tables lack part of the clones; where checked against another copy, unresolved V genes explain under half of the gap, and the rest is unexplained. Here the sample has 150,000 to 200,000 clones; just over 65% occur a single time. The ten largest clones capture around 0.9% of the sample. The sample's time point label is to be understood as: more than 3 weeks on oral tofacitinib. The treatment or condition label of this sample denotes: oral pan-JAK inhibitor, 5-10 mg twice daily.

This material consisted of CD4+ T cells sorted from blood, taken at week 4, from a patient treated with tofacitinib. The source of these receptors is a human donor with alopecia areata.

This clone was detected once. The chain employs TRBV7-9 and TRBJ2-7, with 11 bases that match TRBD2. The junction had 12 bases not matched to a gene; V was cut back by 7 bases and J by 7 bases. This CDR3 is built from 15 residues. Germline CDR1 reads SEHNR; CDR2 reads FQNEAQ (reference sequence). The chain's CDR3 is CASTPIAGGPSEQYF. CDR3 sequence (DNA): TGTGCCAGCACCCCAATAGCGGGGGGGCCGAGTGAGCAGTACTTC.

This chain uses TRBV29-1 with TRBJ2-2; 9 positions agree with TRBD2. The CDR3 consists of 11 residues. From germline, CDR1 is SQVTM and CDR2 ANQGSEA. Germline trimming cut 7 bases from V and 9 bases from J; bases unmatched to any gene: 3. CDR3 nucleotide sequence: TGCAGCGGGGGACTAGCCAGGGAGCTGTTTTTT. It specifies CSGGLARELFF.

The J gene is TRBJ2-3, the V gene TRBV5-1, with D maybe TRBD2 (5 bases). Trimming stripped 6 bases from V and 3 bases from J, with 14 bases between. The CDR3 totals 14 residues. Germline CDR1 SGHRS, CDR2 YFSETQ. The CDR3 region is CASNRGSKTDTQYF. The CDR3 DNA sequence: TGCGCCAGCAACCGAGGGAGTAAAACAGATACGCAGTATTTT.

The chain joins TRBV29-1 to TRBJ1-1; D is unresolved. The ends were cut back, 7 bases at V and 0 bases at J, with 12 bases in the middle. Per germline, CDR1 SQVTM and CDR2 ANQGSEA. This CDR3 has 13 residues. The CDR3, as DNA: TGCAGCGCTTCGATAGGCATGAACACTGAAGCTTTCTTT. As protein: CSASIGMNTEAFF.

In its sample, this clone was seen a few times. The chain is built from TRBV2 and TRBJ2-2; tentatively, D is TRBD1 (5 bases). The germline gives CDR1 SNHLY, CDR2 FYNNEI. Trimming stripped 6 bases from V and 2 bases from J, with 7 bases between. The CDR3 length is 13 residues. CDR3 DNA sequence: TGTGCCAGCAGAGGGGTTAACACCGGGGAGCTGTTTTTT. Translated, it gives CASRGVNTGELFF.

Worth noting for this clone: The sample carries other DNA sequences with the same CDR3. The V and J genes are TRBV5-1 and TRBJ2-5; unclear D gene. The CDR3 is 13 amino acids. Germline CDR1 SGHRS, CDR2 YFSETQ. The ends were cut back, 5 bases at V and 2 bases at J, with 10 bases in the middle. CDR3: CASSSGPQETQYF. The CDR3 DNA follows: TGCGCCAGCAGTTCCGGGCCACAAGAGACCCAGTACTTC. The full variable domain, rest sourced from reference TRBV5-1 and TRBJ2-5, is KAGVTQTPRYLIKTRGQQVTLSCSPISGHRSVSWYQQTPGQGLQFLFEYFSETQRNKGNFPGRFSGRQFSNSRSEMNVSTLELGDSALYLCASSSGPQETQYFGPGTRLLVL.

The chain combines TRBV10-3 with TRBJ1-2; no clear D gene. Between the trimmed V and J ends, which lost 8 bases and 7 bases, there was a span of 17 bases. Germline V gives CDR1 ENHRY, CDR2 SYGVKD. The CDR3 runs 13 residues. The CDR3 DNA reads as TGTGCCATCGCGGCCGAACCTGGTTTTGGCTACACCTTC. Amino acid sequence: CAIAAEPGFGYTF.

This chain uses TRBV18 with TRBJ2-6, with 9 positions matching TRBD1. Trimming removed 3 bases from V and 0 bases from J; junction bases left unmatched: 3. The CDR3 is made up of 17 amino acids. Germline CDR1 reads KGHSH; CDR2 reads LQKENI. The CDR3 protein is CASSPGQGPSGANVLTF. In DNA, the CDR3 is TGTGCCAGCTCACCGGGACAGGGCCCCTCTGGGGCCAACGTCCTGACTTTC.

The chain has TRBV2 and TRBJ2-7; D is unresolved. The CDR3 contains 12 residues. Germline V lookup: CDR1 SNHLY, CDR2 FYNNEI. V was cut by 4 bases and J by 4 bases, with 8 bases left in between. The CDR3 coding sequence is TGTGCCAGCAGTGGGTCTGGTTACGAGCAGTACTTC. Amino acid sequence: CASSGSGYEQYF.

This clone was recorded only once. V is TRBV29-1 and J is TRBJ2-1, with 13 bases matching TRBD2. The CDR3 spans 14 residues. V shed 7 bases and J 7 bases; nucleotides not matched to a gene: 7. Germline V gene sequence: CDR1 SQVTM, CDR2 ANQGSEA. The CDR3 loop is CSASGTSGVNEQFF. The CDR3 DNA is TGCAGCGCCTCCGGGACTAGCGGGGTAAATGAGCAGTTCTTC.